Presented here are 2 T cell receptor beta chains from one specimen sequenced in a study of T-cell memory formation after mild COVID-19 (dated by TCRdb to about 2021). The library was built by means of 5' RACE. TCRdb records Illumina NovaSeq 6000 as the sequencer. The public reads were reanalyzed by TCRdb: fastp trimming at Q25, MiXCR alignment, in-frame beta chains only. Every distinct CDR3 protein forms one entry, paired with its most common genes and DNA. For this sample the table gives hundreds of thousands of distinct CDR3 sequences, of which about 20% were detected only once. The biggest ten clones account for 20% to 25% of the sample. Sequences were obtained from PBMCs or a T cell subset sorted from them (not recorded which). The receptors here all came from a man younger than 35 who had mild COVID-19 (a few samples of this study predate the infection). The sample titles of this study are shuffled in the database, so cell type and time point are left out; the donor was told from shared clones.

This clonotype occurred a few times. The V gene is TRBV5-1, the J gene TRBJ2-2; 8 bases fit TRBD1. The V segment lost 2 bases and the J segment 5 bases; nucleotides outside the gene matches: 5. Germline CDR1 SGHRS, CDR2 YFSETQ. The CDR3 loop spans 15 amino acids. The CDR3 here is CASSLDRGDTGELFF. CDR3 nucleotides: TGCGCCAGCAGCTTAGACAGGGGAGATACCGGGGAGCTGTTTTTT.

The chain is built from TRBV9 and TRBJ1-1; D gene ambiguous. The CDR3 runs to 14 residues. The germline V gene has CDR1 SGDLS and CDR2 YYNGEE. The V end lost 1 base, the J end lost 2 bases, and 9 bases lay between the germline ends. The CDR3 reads CASSVSQRNTEAFF. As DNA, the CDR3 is TGTGCCAGCAGCGTAAGTCAGCGAAACACTGAAGCTTTCTTT.